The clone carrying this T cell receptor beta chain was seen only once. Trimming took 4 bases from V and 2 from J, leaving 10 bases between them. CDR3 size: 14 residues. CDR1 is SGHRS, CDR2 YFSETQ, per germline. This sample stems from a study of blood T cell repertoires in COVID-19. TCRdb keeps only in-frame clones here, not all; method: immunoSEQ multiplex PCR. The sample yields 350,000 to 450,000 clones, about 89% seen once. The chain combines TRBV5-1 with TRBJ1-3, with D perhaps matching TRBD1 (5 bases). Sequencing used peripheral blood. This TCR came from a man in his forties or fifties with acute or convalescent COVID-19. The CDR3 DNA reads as TGCGCCAGCAGCCCCGGGGGGGCTGGAAACACCATATATTTT. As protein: CASSPGGAGNTIYF.